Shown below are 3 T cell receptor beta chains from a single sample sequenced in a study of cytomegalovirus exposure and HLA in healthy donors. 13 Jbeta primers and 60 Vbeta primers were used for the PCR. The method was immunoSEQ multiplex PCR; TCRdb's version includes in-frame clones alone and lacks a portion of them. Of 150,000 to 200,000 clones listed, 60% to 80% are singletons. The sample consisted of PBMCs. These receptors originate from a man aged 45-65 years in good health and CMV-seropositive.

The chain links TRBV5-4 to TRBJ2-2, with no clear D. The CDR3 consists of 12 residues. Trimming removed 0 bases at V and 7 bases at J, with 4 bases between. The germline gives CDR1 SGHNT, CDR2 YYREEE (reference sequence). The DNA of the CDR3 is TGTGCCAGCAGCTTGGGCGGCGGGGAGCTGTTTTTT. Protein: CASSLGGGELFF.

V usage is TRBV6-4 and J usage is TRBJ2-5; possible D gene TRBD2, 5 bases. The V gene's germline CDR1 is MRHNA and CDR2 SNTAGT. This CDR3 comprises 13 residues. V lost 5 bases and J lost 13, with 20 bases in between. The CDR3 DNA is TGTGCCAGCAGTCACCTTACCGGGAACATAAGGTACTTC. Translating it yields CASSHLTGNIRYF.

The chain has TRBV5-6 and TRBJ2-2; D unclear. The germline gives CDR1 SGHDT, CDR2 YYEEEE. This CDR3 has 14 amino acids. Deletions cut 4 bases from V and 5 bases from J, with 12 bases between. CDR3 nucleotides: TGTGCCAGCAGCCGGCGGCTTTTAACCGGGGAGCTGTTTTTT. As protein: CASSRRLLTGELFF.